This T cell receptor beta chain was identified during a study of cytomegalovirus exposure and HLA in healthy donors. With 60 Vbeta and 13 Jbeta primers, the PCR was carried out. TCRdb's copy holds only in-frame clones and misses some; the assay was immunoSEQ multiplex PCR. The listing contains tens of thousands of clones. The CDR3 sequence is 14 residues long. The trim removed 5 bases at V and 6 bases at J, leaving 7 bases unmatched. Germline CDR1 and CDR2: SGHTA and FQGTGA. The rearrangement links TRBV7-3 to TRBJ2-7; 10 bases line up with TRBD1. This clonotype originated in a man aged 25 to 40 in good health and CMV-seropositive. Sample: PBMCs. The CDR3 coding sequence is TGTGCCAGCAGCCCGGGACAGGGGCTCTCCGAGCAGTACTTC. This sequence encodes CASSPGQGLSEQYF. Combining the CDR3 with reference TRBV7-3 and TRBJ2-7 gives the whole variable domain GAGVSQTPSNKVTEKGKYVELRCDPISGHTALYWYRQSLGQGPEFLIYFQGTGAADDSGLPNDRFFAVRPEGSVSTLKIQRTERGDSAVYLCASSPGQGLSEQYFGPGTRLTVT.